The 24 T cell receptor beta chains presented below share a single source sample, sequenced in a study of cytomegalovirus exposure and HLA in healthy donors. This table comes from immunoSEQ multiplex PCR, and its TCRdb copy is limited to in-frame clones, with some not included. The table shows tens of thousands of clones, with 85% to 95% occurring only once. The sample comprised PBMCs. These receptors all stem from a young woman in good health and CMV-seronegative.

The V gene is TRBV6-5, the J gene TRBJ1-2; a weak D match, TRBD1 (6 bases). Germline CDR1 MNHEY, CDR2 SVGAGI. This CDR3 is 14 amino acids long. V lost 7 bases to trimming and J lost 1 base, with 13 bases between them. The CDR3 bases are TGTGCCAGCACACCGACAGGATATAACTATGGCTACACCTTC. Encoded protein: CASTPTGYNYGYTF.

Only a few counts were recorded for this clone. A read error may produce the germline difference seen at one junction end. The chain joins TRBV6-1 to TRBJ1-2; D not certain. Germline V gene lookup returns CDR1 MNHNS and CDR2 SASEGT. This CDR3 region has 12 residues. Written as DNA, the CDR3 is TGTGCCAGCAGTACTGGACTAACTCTCGGCGCCTTC. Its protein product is CASSTGLTLGAF.

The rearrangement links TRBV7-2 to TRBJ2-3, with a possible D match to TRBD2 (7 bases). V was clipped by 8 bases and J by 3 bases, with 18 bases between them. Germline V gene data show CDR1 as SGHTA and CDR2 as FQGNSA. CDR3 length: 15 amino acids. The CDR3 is CASARGGLATDTQYF. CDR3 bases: TGTGCCAGCGCTAGGGGGGGCCTGGCGACAGATACGCAGTATTTT.

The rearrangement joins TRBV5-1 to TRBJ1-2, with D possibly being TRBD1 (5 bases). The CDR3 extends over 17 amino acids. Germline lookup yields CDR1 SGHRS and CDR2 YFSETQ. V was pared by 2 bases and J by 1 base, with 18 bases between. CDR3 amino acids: CASSFRDSSFFNYGYTF. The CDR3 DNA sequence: TGCGCCAGCAGCTTCCGGGACTCTAGCTTCTTTAACTATGGCTACACCTTC.

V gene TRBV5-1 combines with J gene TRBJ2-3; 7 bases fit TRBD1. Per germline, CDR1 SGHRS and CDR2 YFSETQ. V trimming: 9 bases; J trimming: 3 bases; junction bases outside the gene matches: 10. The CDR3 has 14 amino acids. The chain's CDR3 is CATGQGVGTDTQYF. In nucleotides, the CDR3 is TGCGCCACCGGGCAGGGGGTAGGGACAGATACGCAGTATTTT.

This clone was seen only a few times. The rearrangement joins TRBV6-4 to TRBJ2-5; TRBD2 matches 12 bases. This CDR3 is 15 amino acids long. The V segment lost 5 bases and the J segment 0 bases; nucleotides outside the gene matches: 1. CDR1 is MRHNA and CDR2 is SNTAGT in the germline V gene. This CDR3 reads CASSRLAGDQETQYF. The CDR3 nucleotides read TGTGCCAGCAGTCGACTAGCGGGGGACCAAGAGACCCAGTACTTC.

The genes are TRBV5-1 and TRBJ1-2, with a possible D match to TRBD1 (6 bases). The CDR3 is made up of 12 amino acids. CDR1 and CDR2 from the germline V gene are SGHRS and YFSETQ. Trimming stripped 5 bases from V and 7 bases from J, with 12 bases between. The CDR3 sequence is CASSSGGAGYTF. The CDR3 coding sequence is TGCGCCAGCAGTTCTGGGGGCGCTGGCTACACCTTC.

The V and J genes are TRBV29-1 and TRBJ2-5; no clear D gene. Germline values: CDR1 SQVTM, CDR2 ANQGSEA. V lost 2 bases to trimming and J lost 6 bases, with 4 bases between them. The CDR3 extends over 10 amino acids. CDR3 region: CSVEYKTQYF. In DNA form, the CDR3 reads TGCAGCGTTGAATATAAGACCCAGTACTTC.

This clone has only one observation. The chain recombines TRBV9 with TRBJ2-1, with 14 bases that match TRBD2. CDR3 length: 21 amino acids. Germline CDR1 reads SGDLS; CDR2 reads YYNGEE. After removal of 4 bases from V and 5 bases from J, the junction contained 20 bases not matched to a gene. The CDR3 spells CASSTKRGLAGVSPEHNEQFF. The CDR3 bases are TGTGCCAGCAGCACCAAACGGGGACTAGCGGGGGTCTCACCGGAGCACAATGAGCAGTTCTTC.

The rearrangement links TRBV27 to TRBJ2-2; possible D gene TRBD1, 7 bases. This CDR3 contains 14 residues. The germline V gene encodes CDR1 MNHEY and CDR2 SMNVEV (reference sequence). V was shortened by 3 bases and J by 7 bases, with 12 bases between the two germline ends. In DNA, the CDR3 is TGTGCCAGCAGTTTGTATCAGGGGGGCGGGGAGCTGTTTTTT. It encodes CASSLYQGGGELFF.

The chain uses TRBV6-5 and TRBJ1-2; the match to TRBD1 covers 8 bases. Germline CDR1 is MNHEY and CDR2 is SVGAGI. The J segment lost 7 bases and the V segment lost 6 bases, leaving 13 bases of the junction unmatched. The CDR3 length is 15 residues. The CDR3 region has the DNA TGTGCCAGCAGCTATGGACAGGGAAAGGTCGGTGGCTACACCTTC. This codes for CASSYGQGKVGGYTF.

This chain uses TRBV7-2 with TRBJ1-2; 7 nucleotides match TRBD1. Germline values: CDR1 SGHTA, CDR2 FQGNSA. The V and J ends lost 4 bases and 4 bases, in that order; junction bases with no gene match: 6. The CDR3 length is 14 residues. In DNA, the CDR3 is TGTGCCAGCAGCTGGGGCAAGGGGGCCTATGGCTACACCTTC. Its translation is CASSWGKGAYGYTF.

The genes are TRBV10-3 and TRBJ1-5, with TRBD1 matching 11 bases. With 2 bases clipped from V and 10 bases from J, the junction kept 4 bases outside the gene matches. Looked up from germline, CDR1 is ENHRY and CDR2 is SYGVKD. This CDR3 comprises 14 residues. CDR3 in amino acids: CAISEEGQGVPQHF. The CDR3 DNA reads TGTGCCATCAGTGAGGAGGGACAGGGGGTTCCCCAGCATTTT.

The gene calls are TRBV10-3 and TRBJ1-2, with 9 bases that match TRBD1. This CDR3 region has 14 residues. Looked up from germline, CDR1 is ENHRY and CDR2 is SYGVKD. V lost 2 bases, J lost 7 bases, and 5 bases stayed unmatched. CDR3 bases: TGTGCCATCAGTGAGGATCGGACAGGGGCTGGCTACACCTTC. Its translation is CAISEDRTGAGYTF.

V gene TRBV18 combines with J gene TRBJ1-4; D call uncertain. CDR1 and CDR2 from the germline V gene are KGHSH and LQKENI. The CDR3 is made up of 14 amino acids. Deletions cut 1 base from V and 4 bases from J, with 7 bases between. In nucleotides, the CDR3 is TGTGCCAGCTCACCACTCGGGAGTAATGAAAAACTGTTTTTT. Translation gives CASSPLGSNEKLFF.

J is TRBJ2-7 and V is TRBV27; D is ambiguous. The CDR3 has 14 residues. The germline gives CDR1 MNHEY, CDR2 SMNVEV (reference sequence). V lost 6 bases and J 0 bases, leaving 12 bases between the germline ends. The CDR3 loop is CASRTTWSSYEQYV. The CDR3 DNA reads TGTGCCAGCAGAACAACCTGGAGCTCCTACGAGCAGTACGTC.

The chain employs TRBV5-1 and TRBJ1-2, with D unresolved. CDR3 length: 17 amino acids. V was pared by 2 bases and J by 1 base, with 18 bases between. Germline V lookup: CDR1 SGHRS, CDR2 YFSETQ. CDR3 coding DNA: TGCGCCAGCAGCTTTCAGTCAGGATTCGAAATTAACTATGGCTACACCTTC. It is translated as CASSFQSGFEINYGYTF. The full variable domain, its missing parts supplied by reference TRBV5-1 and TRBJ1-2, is KAGVTQTPRYLIKTRGQQVTLSCSPISGHRSVSWYQQTPGQGLQFLFEYFSETQRNKGNFPGRFSGRQFSNSRSEMNVSTLELGDSALYLCASSFQSGFEINYGYTFGSGTRLTVV.

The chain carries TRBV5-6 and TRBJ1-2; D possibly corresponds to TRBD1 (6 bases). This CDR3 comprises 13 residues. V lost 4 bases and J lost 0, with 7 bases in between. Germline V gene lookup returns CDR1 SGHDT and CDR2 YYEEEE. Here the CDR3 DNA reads TGTGCCAGCAGCAGGACAGCTAACTATGGCTACACCTTC. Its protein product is CASSRTANYGYTF. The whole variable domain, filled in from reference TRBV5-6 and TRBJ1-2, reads DAGVTQSPTHLIKTRGQQVTLRCSPKSGHDTVSWYQQALGQGPQFIFQYYEEEERQRGNFPDRFSGHQFPNYSSELNVNALLLGDSALYLCASSRTANYGYTFGSGTRLTVV.

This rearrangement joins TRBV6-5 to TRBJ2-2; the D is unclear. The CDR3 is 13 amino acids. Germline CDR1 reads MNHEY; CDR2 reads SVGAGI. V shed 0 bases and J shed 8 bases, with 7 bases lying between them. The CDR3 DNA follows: TGTGCCAGCAGTTACTCTCCCCGGGGGGAGCTGTTTTTT. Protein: CASSYSPRGELFF.

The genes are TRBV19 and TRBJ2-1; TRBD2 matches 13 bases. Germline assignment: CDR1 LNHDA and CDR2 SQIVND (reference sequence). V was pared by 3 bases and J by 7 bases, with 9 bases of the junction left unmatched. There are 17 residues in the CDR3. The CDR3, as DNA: TGTGCCAGTAGTATCCCGAGACTAGCGGGAGGTTATAATGAGCAGTTCTTC. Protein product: CASSIPRLAGGYNEQFF.

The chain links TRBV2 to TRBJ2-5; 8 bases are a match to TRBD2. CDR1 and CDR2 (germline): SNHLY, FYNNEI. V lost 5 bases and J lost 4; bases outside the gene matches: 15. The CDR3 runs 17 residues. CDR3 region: CASSLFVGTRRGETQYF. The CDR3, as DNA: TGTGCCAGCAGTCTTTTTGTCGGGACTAGGAGGGGAGAGACCCAGTACTTC.

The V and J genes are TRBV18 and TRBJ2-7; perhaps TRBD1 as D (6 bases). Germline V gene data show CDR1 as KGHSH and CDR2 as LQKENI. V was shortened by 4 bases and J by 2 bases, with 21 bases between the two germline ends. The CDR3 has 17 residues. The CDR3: CASSLKGRDRRPYEQYF. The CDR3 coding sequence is TGTGCCAGCTCACTGAAGGGGAGAGACAGGAGACCCTACGAGCAGTACTTC. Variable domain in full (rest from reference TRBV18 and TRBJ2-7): NAGVMQNPRHLVRRRGQEARLRCSPMKGHSHVYWYRQLPEEGLKFMVYLQKENIIDESGMPKERFSAEFPKEGPSILRIQQVVRGDSAAYFCASSLKGRDRRPYEQYFGPGTRLTVT.

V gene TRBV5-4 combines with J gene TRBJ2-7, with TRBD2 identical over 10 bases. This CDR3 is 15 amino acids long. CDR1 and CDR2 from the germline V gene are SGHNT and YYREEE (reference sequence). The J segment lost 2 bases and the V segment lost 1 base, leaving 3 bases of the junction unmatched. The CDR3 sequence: CASSLTSGDPYEQYF. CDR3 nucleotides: TGTGCCAGCAGCTTGACTAGCGGGGATCCCTACGAGCAGTACTTC.

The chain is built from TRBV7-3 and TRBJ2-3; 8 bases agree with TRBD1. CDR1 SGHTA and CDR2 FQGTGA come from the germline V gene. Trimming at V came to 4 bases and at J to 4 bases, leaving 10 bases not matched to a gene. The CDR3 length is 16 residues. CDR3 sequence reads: CASSYTSGGRADTQYF. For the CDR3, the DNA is TGTGCCAGCAGCTACACCTCAGGGGGCCGGGCAGATACGCAGTATTTT.